This TCR beta chain comes out of a study of metastatic and nonmetastatic thyroid tumors. In the study overall: Repertoire comparison spanned blood and tumor or nodule tissue of malignant and benign thyroid patients.

Ten or more counts support this clone. No treatment of any kind had been given to any patient before thyroid surgery. Per the study methods: Clinicopathological groups supplied CDR3 differences that were used to build a distant-metastasis classifier for papillary thyroid cancer. TCRdb redid the clone calls on the PCR reads using MiXCR. The authors' filters were not applied to this entry. The sample lists 40,000 to 55,000 clones, roughly 15% occurring once. The material sequenced was blood. This TCR derives from a female donor with papillary thyroid cancer or a benign thyroid nodule (not recorded which). Some clones in this sample may be carry-over from other donors' samples.

CDR3 loop: CASSLLGLREGYTF. The CDR3 coding sequence is TGTGCCAGCAGTTTACTGGGGCTCAGGGAAGGCTACACCTTC. The rearrangement links TRBV12-3 or TRBV12-4 to TRBJ1-2, with D possibly being TRBD1 (5 bases). V shed 2 bases and J shed 8 bases, with 15 bases lying between them. CDR3 length equals 14 residues.